Listed below are T cell receptor beta chains from one sample, sequenced in a study of blood T cell repertoires in COVID-19. The repertoire was sequenced with immunoSEQ multiplex PCR; TCRdb's copy has only in-frame clones and lacks some. The table has under 250,000 clones, 87% seen once. What was sequenced was peripheral blood. These receptors all stem from a man younger than 35 with active or convalescent COVID-19. Each CDR3 is given with its conserved first and last residue. The D gene is left open where the match is weak. Clone size appears in some rows only: once, few, many, or a class for an expanded clone.

d_gene	v_gene	abundance	j_gene	CDR3nt	CDR3aa
.	TRBV9	.	TRBJ2-7	TGTGCCAGCAGCGTAGCTCACAGCCCTTCGGCCGAGCAGTACTTC	CASSVAHSPSAEQYF
TRBD1	TRBV11-2	.	TRBJ1-1	TGTGCCAGCAGTCCTGACAGGGAGCTCGCTGAAGCTTTCTTT	CASSPDRELAEAFF
.	TRBV6-5	once	TRBJ2-2	TGTGCCAGCAGTTACCTAGTATATACCGGGGAGCTGTTTTTT	CASSYLVYTGELFF
TRBD1	TRBV6-5	.	TRBJ2-2	TGTGCCAGCAGTCGACAGGGGTTGGGGGAGCTGTTTTTT	CASSRQGLGELFF
.	TRBV5-8	.	TRBJ1-4	TGTGCCAGCAGCCCAGGGTACAATGAAAAACTGTTTTTT	CASSPGYNEKLFF
.	TRBV5-6	.	TRBJ1-1	TGTGCCAGCAGCTTAGTCAGGGGAGACACTGAAGCTTTCTTT	CASSLVRGDTEAFF
.	TRBV6-4	.	TRBJ2-1	TGTGCCAGCAGTGACTCGACAGCCGATTACAATGAGCAGTTCTTC	CASSDSTADYNEQFF
.	TRBV29-1	once	TRBJ2-5	TGCAGCTCCAGTCCGGGTTCTAGAGAGACCCAGTACTTC	CSSSPGSRETQYF
TRBD1	TRBV9	.	TRBJ1-2	TGTGCCAGCAGCTTGGGACAGGGCTCCTATGGCTACACCTTC	CASSLGQGSYGYTF
TRBD1	TRBV15	.	TRBJ2-7	TGTGCCACCAGCAGACTGGGGGGGACAGGGGCCCTCTACGAGCAGTACTTC	CATSRLGGTGALYEQYF
.	TRBV7-6	.	TRBJ2-5	TGTGCCAGCAGCTTTCCCCTGTCCTACCAAGAGACCCAGTACTTC	CASSFPLSYQETQYF
.	TRBV6-2/TRBV6-3	.	TRBJ2-5	TGTGCCAGCAGTCTGGGCCGGTCCCAAGAGACCCAGTACTTC	CASSLGRSQETQYF
TRBD1	TRBV5-1	.	TRBJ1-2	TGCGCCAGCAGCTTGGACAGGGGGTTCCCGGGCTATGGCTACACCTTC	CASSLDRGFPGYGYTF
.	TRBV6-5	.	TRBJ2-7	TGTGCCAGCAGTTCCCGGACTTTTTCGGCCTACGAGCAGTACTTC	CASSSRTFSAYEQYF
.	TRBV4-1	.	TRBJ1-3	TGCGCCAGCAGCCAAGGGGGACATTTTCTGGAAAACACCATATATTTT	CASSQGGHFLENTIYF
TRBD1	TRBV9	.	TRBJ1-6	TGTGCCAGCAGCGTCCGGGACAGGGGATCACCCCTCCACTTT	CASSVRDRGSPLHF
.	TRBV6-5	.	TRBJ1-1	TGTGCCAGCAGTTACTCGCCCAAGACACCCGCTCAAGCTTTCTTT	CASSYSPKTPAQAFF
.	TRBV5-1	.	TRBJ2-3	TGCGCCAGCAGCTTGGAAGGCAGGCGACAAGATACGCAGTATTTT	CASSLEGRRQDTQYF
TRBD2	TRBV2	.	TRBJ2-1	TGTGCCAGCAGTGACAGGGGAAGCGGGAGGGCCAATGAGCAGTTCTTC	CASSDRGSGRANEQFF
.	TRBV18	.	TRBJ2-5	TGTGCCAGCTCACCAAGTTCGGGGGACGAGACCCAGTACTTC	CASSPSSGDETQYF
.	TRBV3-1/TRBV3-2	.	TRBJ1-2	TGTGCCAGCAGTCTGCCAGGGAATGGCTACACCTTC	CASSLPGNGYTF
.	TRBV12-5	.	TRBJ2-7	TGTGCTAGTGGCCTACAGTTCTACGAGCAGTACTTC	CASGLQFYEQYF
.	TRBV12-3/TRBV12-4	.	TRBJ2-3	TGTGCCAGCAGTTTCAGATCGGCGGCGCAGTATTTT	CASSFRSAAQYF
TRBD2	TRBV5-1	.	TRBJ2-2	TGCGCCAGCAGCCTCGGACTAGCGTTAAACACCGGGGAGCTGTTTTTT	CASSLGLALNTGELFF
TRBD1	TRBV5-1	.	TRBJ1-2	TGCGCCAGCAGCTATGGACAGGGGGAAGGCTACACCTTC	CASSYGQGEGYTF
.	TRBV18	.	TRBJ2-6	TGTGCCAGCTCCCCATCCCCCCTCTCTGGGGCCAACGTCCTGACTTTC	CASSPSPLSGANVLTF
.	TRBV15	.	TRBJ2-2	TGTGCCACCAGCAGCGAACAGCAGATGAACACCGGGGAGCTGTTTTTT	CATSSEQQMNTGELFF
TRBD2	TRBV6-6	.	TRBJ2-7	TGTGCCAGCGGTCAGTTCCTAGCGGGAACCGAGCAGTACTTC	CASGQFLAGTEQYF
TRBD1	TRBV28	.	TRBJ1-5	TGTGCCAGCAGTTACAGGGGGCGCGTTCAGCCCCAGCATTTT	CASSYRGRVQPQHF
.	TRBV28	.	TRBJ1-2	TGTGCCAGCAGTTTAGACGGCAGGGAAGGTGGCTACACCTTC	CASSLDGREGGYTF
.	TRBV2	.	TRBJ2-5	TGTGCCAGCAACGTAGGGGGAGATGGGACCCAGTACTTC	CASNVGGDGTQYF
.	TRBV9	.	TRBJ1-4	TGTGCCAGCAGCCCCCCCGGTGAAAAACTGTTTTTT	CASSPPGEKLFF
TRBD1	TRBV6-6	.	TRBJ2-1	TGTGCCAGCAGGTCCGGGACAGGGTTTTCTGAGCAGTTCTTC	CASRSGTGFSEQFF
TRBD2	TRBV13	.	TRBJ2-1	TGTGCCAGCAGCTTTGAACTAGCGGGAGAGCGTGAGCAGTTCTTC	CASSFELAGEREQFF
.	TRBV14	.	TRBJ1-1	TGTGCCAGCAGCCACGCTCAGGCCCTCATGAACACTGAAGCTTTCTTT	CASSHAQALMNTEAFF
TRBD2	TRBV7-8	.	TRBJ2-1	TGTGCCAGCAGCTTAGTGAAGGGAGGGACTTACAATGAGCAGTTCTTC	CASSLVKGGTYNEQFF
TRBD1	TRBV27	once	TRBJ2-7	TGTGCCAGCAGTTTGACAGGGCATACGGACTACGAGCAGTACTTC	CASSLTGHTDYEQYF
TRBD1	TRBV9	.	TRBJ1-2	TGTGCCAGCAGCGTAGGACAGGGCTATGGCTACACCTTC	CASSVGQGYGYTF
TRBD1	TRBV19	.	TRBJ1-6	TGTGCCAGTAGTCCCCCCCCGGGACAGAAAAATTCACCCCTCCACTTT	CASSPPPGQKNSPLHF
.	TRBV10-3	.	TRBJ2-7	TGTGCCATCAGTGAGTCGGCCAACTCCTACGAGCAGTACTTC	CAISESANSYEQYF
.	TRBV10-1	once	TRBJ2-2	TGCGCCAGCAGGGCCGGGACACCGAACGGGGAGCTGTTTTTT	CASRAGTPNGELFF
TRBD1	TRBV9	.	TRBJ1-1	TGTGCCAGCAGCGTAGCTACAGGGGACACTGAAGCTTTCTTT	CASSVATGDTEAFF
.	TRBV6-2/TRBV6-3	.	TRBJ2-3	TGTGCCAGCAGTTATCCCGAGAACCAGTATTTT	CASSYPENQYF
.	TRBV5-4	few	TRBJ1-1	TGTGCCAGCAGCAGCGGGACGAACACTGAAGCTTTCTTT	CASSSGTNTEAFF
TRBD1	TRBV19	.	TRBJ1-5	TGTGCCAGTAGCATACAGGGGGCAAATCAGCCCCAGCATTTT	CASSIQGANQPQHF
.	TRBV11-3	few	TRBJ1-2	TGTGCCAGCAGCCAAGGGGCACGCGGCTACACCTTC	CASSQGARGYTF
TRBD1	TRBV10-3	.	TRBJ1-1	TGTGCCATCAGGGGACAGGGGACCTACACTGAAGCTTTCTTT	CAIRGQGTYTEAFF
TRBD1	TRBV7-2	.	TRBJ2-1	TGTGCCAGCAGCCGGGACAGGGGGTGGAGGGAGCAGTTCTTC	CASSRDRGWREQFF
.	TRBV4-3	.	TRBJ1-5	TGCGCCAGCAGCCAAGATTTGGGAGATGGCAATCAGCCCCAGCATTTT	CASSQDLGDGNQPQHF
.	TRBV29-1	.	TRBJ1-3	TGCAGCGTTTCCAGGGATCCTGGAAACACCATATATTTT	CSVSRDPGNTIYF
TRBD1	TRBV18	.	TRBJ2-6	TGTGCCAGCTCAAAGAAGGACAGGTCTGGGGCCAACGTCCTGACTTTC	CASSKKDRSGANVLTF